This TCR beta chain is from a study of cytomegalovirus exposure and HLA in healthy donors. Overall study findings and caveats: Earlier analysis looked at TCR beta V segments, and most were productive about 87% or about 30% of the time. Analyzed later, most CMV-associated TCR beta chains appeared HLA-restricted. Donors belonging to an Asian-associated ancestry cluster reportedly showed fewer N-insertions in productive TCRs than the roughly 680-donor mean, according to what a later analysis found. As a later analysis showed, a missense DCLRE1C variant was linked to trimming of TCR beta V- and J-genes.

For this clone: Its antigen is unknown.

Primers included in the PCR were 60 Vbeta and 13 Jbeta primers. Clones were sequenced by immunoSEQ multiplex PCR, and TCRdb holds only the in-frame ones, with some missing. Here the sample spans fewer than 200,000 clones, about 64% being singletons. The CDR3 sequence is 15 residues long. With 4 bases removed from V and 0 bases from J, the gap between germline ends came to 13 bases. Germline V gives CDR1 SNHLY, CDR2 FYNNEI. The chain recombines TRBV2 with TRBJ2-7, with D possibly being TRBD1 (6 bases). This sequence was found in a middle-aged man in good health and CMV-seronegative. Sequencing was carried out using PBMCs. CDR3 DNA sequence: TGTGCCAGCAGTGTACAGGGATCCAGCTCCTACGAGCAGTACTTC. This sequence encodes CASSVQGSSSYEQYF.